This entry is about one T cell receptor (beta chain). Its specificity is not known. The CDR3 has 14 residues. Healthy adults negative for HIV, lacking recent acute infections or vaccinations, served as donors. The data belong to a study of shared clonotypes between healthy human individuals. Background on the study: Sampling drew on donors who were a couple of women and a few men aged 18 to 49.

Every subset had its genomic DNA shared out evenly among several immunoSEQ plates. Here immunoSEQ multiplex PCR was the method, and the copy in TCRdb shows in-frame clones only, minus some. Of 2,500,000 or so clones detected, about 90% appear once; the ten largest clones hold about 0.41%. General study results and limits: Exclusively blood specimens were collected; tissue repertoires likely differ.

The chain uses TRBV12-2 and TRBJ2-7. TRBV12-2 has pseudogene status. The origin of this receptor is a young man in good health. Some clones in this sample may be carry-over from other donors' samples. The sample taken for sequencing was naive CD4+ T cells from PBMCs. Subset denoted: CD45RA+ positively selected. The CDR3 DNA is TGTGCAAGTCGCTTAACATACCCCCGAGTTGTTGCGTACTTC. Translating it yields CASRLTYPRVVAYF.